This T cell receptor beta chain came from a study of T cells in Graves' hyperthyroidism and ophthalmopathy. Study observations and caveats: A model of 13 V-J features distinguished ophthalmopathy from stable hyperthyroidism.

At least ten counts were recorded for this clonotype. What it recognizes is unknown. Amplified regions were TCR beta CDR3 sequences from RNA transcripts. An initial round of RT-PCR targeting the TCR CDR3 relied on the HTBI primer set. From the multiplex PCR reads, TCRdb called clonotypes with MiXCR, one entry per CDR3 protein. The sample has fewer than 550,000 distinct CDR3 sequences; 15% to 18% are singletons. V was cut by 3 bases and J by 9 bases, with 13 bases left in between. The germline CDR1 and CDR2 sequences are SQVTM and ANQGSEA. The CDR3 is 12 residues long. The chain has TRBV29-1 and TRBJ2-3, with a possible D match to TRBD2 (6 bases). The sequenced sample was blood. The origin of this receptor is a woman aged 18-29 years with Graves' hyperthyroidism. The CDR3 loop is CSVDFGAGTQYF. DNA for the CDR3: TGCAGCGTTGATTTCGGGGCGGGGACGCAGTATTTT.